This T cell receptor beta chain is from a study of T-cell memory formation after mild COVID-19. Study-level results: Contracting clones from day 15 to 85 showed balanced CD4/CD8; later expanders favored CD4+. Shrinking CD4+ clones resided mostly in CM and EM, and CD8+ ones in EMRA. For second-wave clones that peaked at day 37, SARS-CoV-2 specificity went unverified.

The CDR3 has 15 residues. The V gene's germline CDR1 is LGHNA and CDR2 YNFKEQ. V lost 2 bases and J lost 5, with 15 bases in between. TCRdb analysed the 5' RACE reads with MiXCR anew, one entry per CDR3 protein. The sample has 250,000 to 400,000 distinct CDR3 sequences; approximately 14% are singletons. Of note for this clonotype: Its antigen remains unidentified.

The chain carries TRBV4-2 and TRBJ2-5; the D is unclear. The sample comprised PBMCs or a T cell subset sorted from them (not recorded which). The TCR sequence derives from a man aged 18 to 35 who had mild COVID-19 (a few samples of this study predate the infection). Cell type and time point are not known. The CDR3 DNA sequence: TGTGCCAGCAGCCAATCCAGGACCCCTGGGGAGACCCAGTACTTC. Translation gives CASSQSRTPGETQYF.